In its sample, the clone carrying this TCR beta chain was seen once. Its cognate antigen is unknown. The CDR3 length is 15 residues. V was trimmed by 1 base and J by 0 bases, leaving 9 bases between them. CDR1 and CDR2 (germline): MDHEN, SYDVKM. This entry is derived from a study of T cell responses to AZD1222 COVID-19 vaccine. Assay: immunoSEQ multiplex PCR; the TCRdb copy retains only in-frame clones and omits some. The data hold some 190,000 clones, with 94% observed a single time. Study-level points and caveats: Most donors were white British, females outnumbered males, and clonal diversity was possibly underestimated. Spike-specific TCR breadth and depth grew following two AZD1222 doses. In all cases, repertoires were sampled only after the peak T cell response. Reports say nearly half of spike-specific TCRs go after unmutated variant regions.

This sequence was found in an adult who received the MenACWY meningococcal vaccine as a control. The chain joins TRBV28 to TRBJ1-2; no clear D. The sample consisted of peripheral blood, taken 28 days after the second dose of the MenACWY control vaccine. CDR3 sequence reads: CASSLLRDANYGYTF. The CDR3 DNA is TGTGCCAGCAGTTTATTAAGGGATGCTAACTATGGCTACACCTTC.